These T cell receptor beta chains were read from a single sample in a study of T cells in Graves' hyperthyroidism and ophthalmopathy. MiXCR, applied by TCRdb to the multiplex PCR reads, yields one record per CDR3 protein. The table includes roughly 500,000 distinct CDR3 sequences, 14% detected once. The sequenced sample consisted of blood. Receptor source: a woman under 40 with Graves' hyperthyroidism that later progressed to Graves' ophthalmopathy. The conserved cysteine and the conserved F or W are not part of the CDR3 here. Size values are once, few and many counts, or a class for expanded clones, and some rows have none.

TRBV3-1	TRBJ1-2	many	ASSPAAGDPYGYT
TRBV3-1	TRBJ2-1	many	ASSQDGGSYNEQF
TRBV30	TRBJ2-1	many	AWSRGLGAKEQF
TRBV27	TRBJ2-7	many	ASSLSYGSSYEQY
TRBV6-1	TRBJ1-1	few	AILSYREAF
TRBV2	TRBJ1-2	many	ASSEALRGFGGYT
TRBV6-1	TRBJ1-1	many	ASILGQGKTEAF
TRBV24-1	TRBJ2-4	few	ATSPSGRDTNIQY
TRBV24-1	TRBJ2-2	many	ATSEYPLGSSNTGELF
TRBV18	TRBJ1-1	.	ASSPTVVAEAF
TRBV20-1	TRBJ2-5	many	SARSQPGRVQETQY
TRBV6-5	TRBJ1-6	many	ASSYGQPGGNSPLH
TRBV2	TRBJ1-1	many	ASSEGGSEAF
TRBV20-1	TRBJ2-1	many	SATTIAAFNNEQF
TRBV18	TRBJ1-1	.	ASSPDDRRRAF
TRBV7-2	TRBJ2-7	.	ASSLRDLDEQY
TRBV2	TRBJ1-5	.	ASSVGGGFVQPQH
TRBV19	TRBJ2-2	few	ASSIDLNRGGTGELF
TRBV30	TRBJ1-6	many	AWNPMGEEGSPLH
TRBV28	TRBJ2-1	.	ASSTTITGGPGEQF
TRBV5-5	TRBJ2-5	many	ASSLLTVETQY
TRBV3-1	TRBJ1-6	.	ASSHTGADAITH
TRBV6-1	TRBJ1-6	many	ASSKEDPPH
TRBV4-1	TRBJ2-7	few	ASSQASLQAPYEQY
TRBV29-1	TRBJ2-1	many	SVGGGGGRSYNEQF
TRBV14	TRBJ1-1	few	ASSPYEGNTEAF
TRBV12-3/TRBV12-4	TRBJ2-2	many	ASSLRLAVDTGELF
TRBV20-1	TRBJ1-1	.	SAYRTGGTEAF
TRBV30	TRBJ2-7	many	AWSGRYEQY
TRBV27	TRBJ2-7	.	ASSLSSGRLPYEQY
TRBV27	TRBJ2-1	.	ASTRMPSGSFNEQF
TRBV7-2	TRBJ2-4	many	ASSPGQGVTKNIQY
TRBV24-1	TRBJ2-2	many	ATSLTTSGTGELF
TRBV6-1	TRBJ2-1	many	ASKMDSSYNEQF
TRBV20-1	TRBJ2-1	.	SAFIRDSVVGEQF
TRBV7-6	TRBJ2-1	few	ASSLVAAQEYEQF
TRBV20-1	TRBJ2-3	many	SALPRVLSTDTQY
TRBV20-1	TRBJ2-7	many	SASPQGVTNEQY
TRBV7-8	TRBJ2-7	many	ASSLAGWAAYEQY
TRBV28	TRBJ2-1	once	ASSLSGSCNEQF
TRBV5-1	TRBJ2-5	many	ASSLTAVQETQY
TRBV6-1	TRBJ2-7	.	ASGPGLSYEQY
TRBV5-5	TRBJ2-7	.	ASSLLWTGSYEQY
TRBV7-8	TRBJ2-7	.	ASSPTPGQRPYEQY
TRBV18	TRBJ1-4	.	ASSGSGPGTNEKLF
TRBV6-2/TRBV6-3	TRBJ2-3	.	ASSYLKPGQGTDTQY
TRBV19	TRBJ2-7	many	ASSTRDYRYEQY
TRBV4-3	TRBJ1-4	few	ASSQERRGQSYEKLF
TRBV10-2	TRBJ1-4	many	ASGNEKLF
TRBV2	TRBJ2-4	many	ASSEARSQGKNIQY
TRBV13	TRBJ2-1	many	ASSLHAQGEQF
TRBV5-1	TRBJ2-5	few	ASSLGGNEKETQY
TRBV12-3/TRBV12-4	TRBJ1-2	many	ASSLARGYT
TRBV27	TRBJ2-5	many	ASSLTGMEETQY